This T cell receptor (beta chain) was observed in a study of blood T cells in healthy people across ages. The use of a sample-barcoded 5' primer and a J-beta primer mix characterized a second PCR of roughly 6 to 11 cycles. Using its own MiXCR run on the 5' RACE reads, TCRdb lists one record per CDR3 protein. The repertoire holds about 930,000 distinct CDR3 sequences, with about 27% as singletons. Germline CDR1 reads KGHSH; CDR2 reads LQKENI. V was pared by 3 bases and J by 7 bases, with 15 bases between. This CDR3 has 15 residues. These same data were also listed under a study on T cells of mothers and their children.

V and J are TRBV18 and TRBJ1-4; a weak D match, TRBD1 (6 bases). What was sequenced was blood. This receptor was identified in a woman between 35 and 50 years old in good health. CDR3 in DNA: TGTGCCAGCTCACCGCCGGGGGCCACCAGTGAAAAACTGTTTTTT. Its protein is CASSPPGATSEKLFF.